This T cell receptor (beta chain) was observed in a study of breast tumors, draining lymph nodes, adjacent tissues. Findings and caveats of the study: Tumor TCR diversity was below lymph nodes but above nontumor tissue. Tumor and nontumor repertoires were significantly more similar in luminal-like than in basal-like breast cancer.

This clonotype has at least ten counts. Its antigen is currently unknown. The lymph nodes were axillary draining lymph nodes from breast cancer patients. TCRdb called the multiplex PCR reads again in MiXCR, with one record for every CDR3 protein. Here the sample spans over 200,000 distinct CDR3 sequences, less than 40% being singletons. The V gene end was trimmed by 0 bases and the J gene end by 1 base; junction bases not matched to a gene: 2. The CDR3 consists of 16 residues. Germline V gene data show CDR1 as ENHRY and CDR2 as SYGVKD. This TCR came from a female donor with breast cancer. Some clones in this sample may be carry-over from other donors' samples. The chain employs TRBV10-3 and TRBJ2-1; 8 bases map to TRBD2. The sample comprised axillary lymph node tissue. The CDR3 is CAISESSGRSYNEQFF. The CDR3 coding sequence is TGTGCCATCAGTGAGTCAAGCGGGAGATCCTACAATGAGCAGTTCTTC.